This TCR beta chain came from a study of control samples from healthy donors and cancer patients. Clones were read by immunoSEQ multiplex PCR, and TCRdb kept only the in-frame ones, dropping some. The sample shows some 130,000 clones, 80% to 95% of them seen only once. The germline CDR1 and CDR2 sequences are SGDLS and YYNGEE. This CDR3 has 16 amino acids. V lost 6 bases and J lost 6; bases outside the gene matches: 13. This sequence was found in a man between 40 and 49 years old in good health. The sequencing sample was made of blood. The J gene is TRBJ2-2, the V gene TRBV9; the match to TRBD1 covers 8 bases. The CDR3 DNA reads as TGTGCCAGCACTAAAAGGACAGGGATTACCCCCGGGGAGCTGTTTTTT. It yields the protein CASTKRTGITPGELFF.